This T cell receptor (beta chain) was profiled in a study of cytomegalovirus exposure and HLA in healthy donors. This clone was counted a few times. No antigen is known for it. The CDR3 spans 15 residues. The V gene end was trimmed by 0 bases and the J gene end by 7 bases; junction bases not matched to a gene: 7. Germline CDR1 is SGHTS and CDR2 is YDEGEE. A multiplex PCR was run with 60 Vbeta primers and 13 Jbeta primers. Data came from immunoSEQ multiplex PCR; TCRdb stores just in-frame clones and leaves some out. The repertoire holds around 200,000 clones, with around 86% as singletons. Study-level points and caveats: Researchers reportedly found TCR beta sequences accurately predicted most subjects' HLA-A and HLA-B alleles.

The rearrangement joins TRBV5-8 to TRBJ2-1; 7 bases match TRBD2. The sequence derives from a middle-aged man in good health and CMV-seropositive. The sample consisted of PBMCs. The CDR3 reads CASSLGLALWNEQFF. CDR3 sequence (DNA): TGTGCCAGCAGCTTGGGACTAGCCCTCTGGAATGAGCAGTTCTTC.